Each of the 13 T cell receptor beta chains below was sequenced from the same sample in a study of T cell changes during pregnancy in multiple sclerosis. Clones were read by immunoSEQ multiplex PCR, and TCRdb kept only the in-frame ones, dropping some. This table has about 44,000 clones, roughly nine tenths appearing once. The material sequenced was CD4+ T cells from peripheral blood mononuclear cells, taken after pregnancy. These receptors all stem from a female donor with multiple sclerosis, enrolled in a pregnancy study.

The V and J genes are TRBV11-3 and TRBJ2-1, with a possible D match to TRBD1 (5 bases). The CDR3 loop spans 13 amino acids. V was pared by 4 bases and J by 8 bases, with 12 bases between. The germline V gene has CDR1 SGHNT and CDR2 YENEEA. For the CDR3, the DNA is TGTGCCAGCAGCTCGGCAGGGTACGATGAGCAGTTCTTC. Translated: CASSSAGYDEQFF.

As for this clone: The same CDR3 arises from other DNA sequences in this sample as well. V gene TRBV5-6 combines with J gene TRBJ2-5; D perhaps matches TRBD1 (6 bases). Trimming pared 4 bases from V and 0 bases from J, leaving 7 bases between. CDR1 and CDR2 from the germline V gene are SGHDT and YYEEEE. The CDR3 spans 13 residues. In DNA form, the CDR3 reads TGTGCCAGCAGCCCAGGGGACCAAGAGACCCAGTACTTC. Residues: CASSPGDQETQYF.

There are a few counts of this clone. The chain combines TRBV19 with TRBJ1-2, with D uncertain. The V end lost 2 bases, the J end lost 4 bases, and 5 bases lay between the germline ends. The germline CDR1 and CDR2 sequences are LNHDA and SQIVND (reference sequence). The CDR3 is made up of 12 amino acids. The CDR3, as DNA: TGTGCCAGTAGTATAAAGCGCTATGGCTACACCTTC. The encoded protein is CASSIKRYGYTF.

The chain employs TRBV2 and TRBJ2-1; TRBD2 aligns across 11 bases. The germline gives CDR1 SNHLY, CDR2 FYNNEI. The CDR3 contains 13 residues. With 1 base clipped from V and 10 bases from J, the junction kept 0 bases outside the gene matches. As DNA, the CDR3 is TGTGCCAGCAGTGAAGGACTAGCGGGGGAGCAGTTCTTC. The encoded protein is CASSEGLAGEQFF.

The chain recombines TRBV27 with TRBJ2-3; 7 nucleotides agree with TRBD2. Per the germline V gene, CDR1 is MNHEY and CDR2 is SMNVEV (reference sequence). This CDR3 has 14 amino acids. V trimming: 3 bases; J trimming: 6 bases; junction bases outside the gene matches: 6. CDR3 coding DNA: TGTGCCAGCAGTTTTGAGGGTAGCGGGGATACGCAGTATTTT. Its translation: CASSFEGSGDTQYF.

V and J are TRBV5-1 and TRBJ1-3; the D is unclear. CDR3 length: 14 amino acids. The ends were cut back, 0 bases at V and 2 bases at J, with 6 bases in the middle. Germline V lookup: CDR1 SGHRS, CDR2 YFSETQ. The CDR3 region is CASSLGSPGNTIYF. Here the CDR3 DNA reads TGCGCCAGCAGCTTGGGTAGTCCTGGAAACACCATATATTTT.

The table lists this clone with a count of one. The chain joins TRBV10-3 to TRBJ2-1, with a tentative D call TRBD2 (6 bases). With 11 bases removed from V and 3 bases from J, the gap between germline ends came to 11 bases. Germline loops: CDR1 ENHRY, CDR2 SYGVKD. The CDR3 is made up of 12 amino acids. CDR3 bases: TGTGCCTCGTGGGGGGTCTACAATGAGCAGTTCTTC. This encodes CASWGVYNEQFF.

The V call is TRBV5-1, the J call TRBJ1-4, with no clear D. Trimming stripped 4 bases from V and 0 bases from J, with 10 bases between. The CDR3 contains 15 residues. Germline CDR1 is SGHRS and CDR2 is YFSETQ. CDR3 protein: CASSTDGATNEKLFF. The CDR3 DNA follows: TGCGCCAGCAGCACCGACGGAGCAACTAATGAAAAACTGTTTTTT. Full variable domain (outside the CDR3, taken from reference TRBV5-1 and TRBJ1-4): KAGVTQTPRYLIKTRGQQVTLSCSPISGHRSVSWYQQTPGQGLQFLFEYFSETQRNKGNFPGRFSGRQFSNSRSEMNVSTLELGDSALYLCASSTDGATNEKLFFGSGTQLSVL.

The chain couples TRBV11-3 to TRBJ2-5, with D unresolved. Germline CDR1 and CDR2: SGHNT and YENEEA. CDR3 length: 15 amino acids. V was shortened by 1 base and J by 0 bases, with 9 bases between the two germline ends. Here the CDR3 reads CASSLASGYQETQYF. The CDR3 coding sequence is TGTGCCAGCAGCTTAGCGTCTGGCTACCAAGAGACCCAGTACTTC.

The V gene is TRBV5-4, the J gene TRBJ2-5; TRBD2 matches 11 bases. Germline trimming cut 3 bases from V and 2 bases from J; bases unmatched to any gene: 18. CDR3 length: 20 residues. CDR1 and CDR2 from the germline V gene are SGHNT and YYREEE (reference sequence). CDR3 region: CASSSISGLAGGRDQETQYF. The CDR3 DNA reads TGTGCCAGCAGCTCTATCTCGGGGCTAGCGGGAGGCCGAGATCAAGAGACCCAGTACTTC.

The CDR3 region has the DNA TGCGCCAGCAGCCCGTCGGGACAGGGGGCGAACACCGGGGAGCTGTTTTTT. As protein: CASSPSGQGANTGELFF. This sequence joins TRBV5-1 and TRBJ2-2, with 11 positions matching TRBD1. This CDR3 contains 17 residues. Germline-derived CDR1 and CDR2 are SGHRS and YFSETQ. The V segment lost 4 bases and the J segment 0 bases; nucleotides outside the gene matches: 5.

With regard to this clone: A read error may produce the germline difference seen at one junction end. This chain links TRBV7-7 with TRBJ2-2; a possible D gene is TRBD1 (5 bases). The germline V gene encodes CDR1 SSHAT and CDR2 FNYEAQ (reference sequence). This CDR3 is built from 18 residues. The CDR3 spells CASSLARGEPLWTGELFF. CDR3 sequence (DNA): TGTGCTAGCAGCTTAGCAAGGGGCGAACCGCTCTGGACCGGGGAGCTGTTTTTT.

This clone appeared a few times. This chain links TRBV5-1 with TRBJ2-3; D remains ambiguous. This CDR3 has 14 residues. V dropped 6 bases and J dropped 1 base, with 12 bases sitting between them. Per the germline V gene, CDR1 is SGHRS and CDR2 is YFSETQ. The DNA of the CDR3 is TGCGCCAGCAAGGAACTATTCGGCACAGATACGCAGTATTTT. Its translation: CASKELFGTDTQYF.